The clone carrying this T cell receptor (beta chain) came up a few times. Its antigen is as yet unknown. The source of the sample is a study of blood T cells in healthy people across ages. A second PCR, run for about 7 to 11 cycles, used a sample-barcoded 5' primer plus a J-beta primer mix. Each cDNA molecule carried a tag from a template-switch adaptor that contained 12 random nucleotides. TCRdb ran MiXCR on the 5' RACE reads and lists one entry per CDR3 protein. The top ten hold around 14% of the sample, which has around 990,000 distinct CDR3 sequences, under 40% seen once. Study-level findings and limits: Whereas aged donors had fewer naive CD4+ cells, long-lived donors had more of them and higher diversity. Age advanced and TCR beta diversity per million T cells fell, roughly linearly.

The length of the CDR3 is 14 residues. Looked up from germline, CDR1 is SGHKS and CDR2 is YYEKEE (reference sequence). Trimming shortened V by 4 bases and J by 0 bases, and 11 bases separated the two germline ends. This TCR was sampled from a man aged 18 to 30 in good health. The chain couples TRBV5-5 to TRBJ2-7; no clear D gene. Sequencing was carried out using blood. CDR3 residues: CASSPLQVSYEQYF. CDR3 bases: TGTGCCAGCAGCCCGTTGCAGGTCTCCTACGAGCAGTACTTC. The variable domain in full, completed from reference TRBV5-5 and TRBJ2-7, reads DAGVTQSPTHLIKTRGQQVTLRCSPISGHKSVSWYQQVLGQGPQFIFQYYEKEERGRGNFPDRFSARQFPNYSSELNVNALLLGDSALYLCASSPLQVSYEQYFGPGTRLTVT.